Listed below are T cell receptor beta chains from one sample, sequenced in a study of T cells in Graves' hyperthyroidism and ophthalmopathy. TCRdb called the multiplex PCR reads again in MiXCR, with one record for every CDR3 protein. Here the sample spans around 540,000 distinct CDR3 sequences, about 16% being singletons. Sequenced input: blood. The source of these receptors is a young woman with Graves' ophthalmopathy. Each CDR3 is given without its conserved first and last residue. Each record gives: V gene, J gene, CDR3 protein.

V gene: TRBV27; J gene: TRBJ2-7; CDR3 protein: ASSPLREDSYEQY
V gene: TRBV19; J gene: TRBJ2-3; CDR3 protein: ASSRRLAPAIDTQY
V gene: TRBV29-1; J gene: TRBJ1-2; CDR3 protein: SVETPGHRWNYGYT
V gene: TRBV12-3/TRBV12-4; J gene: TRBJ2-3; CDR3 protein: ASGISTDTQY
V gene: TRBV6-1; J gene: TRBJ2-7; CDR3 protein: ASSHLGQLGEQY
V gene: TRBV12-3/TRBV12-4; J gene: TRBJ2-6; CDR3 protein: ASSFTRSGANVLT
V gene: TRBV14; J gene: TRBJ1-1; CDR3 protein: ASSMGRLWVNTEAF
V gene: TRBV29-1; J gene: TRBJ2-1; CDR3 protein: SVVSQELAGYGNEQF
V gene: TRBV27; J gene: TRBJ2-3; CDR3 protein: ASRGTEPTSFISDTQY
V gene: TRBV20-1; J gene: TRBJ2-1; CDR3 protein: SARELGPINNEQF
V gene: TRBV3-1; J gene: TRBJ2-1; CDR3 protein: ASSQGGYRGRNEQF
V gene: TRBV30; J gene: TRBJ2-7; CDR3 protein: AWAGGDSYEQY
V gene: TRBV7-2; J gene: TRBJ1-6; CDR3 protein: ASSPHRVFNSPLH
V gene: TRBV6-2/TRBV6-3; J gene: TRBJ1-5; CDR3 protein: ASSAVVGTGNQPQH
V gene: TRBV20-1; J gene: TRBJ2-1; CDR3 protein: SATPLSGRGYNEQF
V gene: TRBV6-1; J gene: TRBJ2-7; CDR3 protein: ASSGGYGASYEQY
V gene: TRBV6-5; J gene: TRBJ2-1; CDR3 protein: ASRYRILAGGLNEQF
V gene: TRBV6-5; J gene: TRBJ1-2; CDR3 protein: ASSYHTDAPEGDGYT
V gene: TRBV6-1; J gene: TRBJ2-2; CDR3 protein: ASSYWATGELF
V gene: TRBV19; J gene: TRBJ2-7; CDR3 protein: ASKNRAGGVDSYEQY
V gene: TRBV11-1; J gene: TRBJ2-2; CDR3 protein: ASSPRFYGTGELF
V gene: TRBV20-1; J gene: TRBJ2-3; CDR3 protein: SARGPGLADTQY
V gene: TRBV5-5; J gene: TRBJ1-1; CDR3 protein: ASSTQTALNTEAF
V gene: TRBV20-1; J gene: TRBJ2-3; CDR3 protein: SALYGIGRGDTQY
V gene: TRBV6-1; J gene: TRBJ2-3; CDR3 protein: ASSAGGLASTDTQY
V gene: TRBV4-2; J gene: TRBJ2-6; CDR3 protein: ASSQSGLAPGANVLT
V gene: TRBV20-1; J gene: TRBJ2-5; CDR3 protein: SAIVAGGVGETQY
V gene: TRBV7-3; J gene: TRBJ2-3; CDR3 protein: ASSPTGSADTQY
V gene: TRBV30; J gene: TRBJ2-7; CDR3 protein: AWSVGGLVIEQY
V gene: TRBV20-1; J gene: TRBJ1-5; CDR3 protein: SARLGRDQPQH
V gene: TRBV19; J gene: TRBJ2-7; CDR3 protein: ASSSVAGYEQY
V gene: TRBV30; J gene: TRBJ1-2; CDR3 protein: AWSYPGGDYGYT
V gene: TRBV6-1; J gene: TRBJ2-5; CDR3 protein: ASRGREVRETQY
V gene: TRBV4-2; J gene: TRBJ1-6; CDR3 protein: ASSQEGSGIFSPLH
V gene: TRBV6-2/TRBV6-3; J gene: TRBJ2-2; CDR3 protein: ASSYSGGDTGELF
V gene: TRBV2; J gene: TRBJ2-3; CDR3 protein: ASTRSSGRPDTQY
V gene: TRBV9; J gene: TRBJ1-3; CDR3 protein: ASSVERRSSGNTIY
V gene: TRBV27; J gene: TRBJ2-7; CDR3 protein: ASSPSTSGHEQY
V gene: TRBV5-1; J gene: TRBJ2-3; CDR3 protein: ASSFSESTDTQY
V gene: TRBV10-3; J gene: TRBJ2-3; CDR3 protein: ATGVGQSTDTQY
V gene: TRBV28; J gene: TRBJ2-5; CDR3 protein: ASNTWGERETQY
V gene: TRBV3-1; J gene: TRBJ1-2; CDR3 protein: ASAKSRRDYGYT
V gene: TRBV5-1; J gene: TRBJ2-2; CDR3 protein: ASSSPGTTGGELF
V gene: TRBV11-1; J gene: TRBJ2-1; CDR3 protein: ASSPRRGTGNEQF
V gene: TRBV19; J gene: TRBJ2-2; CDR3 protein: ASRARGPTIANTGELF
V gene: TRBV7-9; J gene: TRBJ1-5; CDR3 protein: ASSSGTGFSRNQPQH
V gene: TRBV27; J gene: TRBJ2-1; CDR3 protein: ASIPEWEGAGNEQF
V gene: TRBV20-1; J gene: TRBJ2-7; CDR3 protein: SASFGVWGEQY
V gene: TRBV7-9; J gene: TRBJ1-1; CDR3 protein: ASSPPDGGNTEAF